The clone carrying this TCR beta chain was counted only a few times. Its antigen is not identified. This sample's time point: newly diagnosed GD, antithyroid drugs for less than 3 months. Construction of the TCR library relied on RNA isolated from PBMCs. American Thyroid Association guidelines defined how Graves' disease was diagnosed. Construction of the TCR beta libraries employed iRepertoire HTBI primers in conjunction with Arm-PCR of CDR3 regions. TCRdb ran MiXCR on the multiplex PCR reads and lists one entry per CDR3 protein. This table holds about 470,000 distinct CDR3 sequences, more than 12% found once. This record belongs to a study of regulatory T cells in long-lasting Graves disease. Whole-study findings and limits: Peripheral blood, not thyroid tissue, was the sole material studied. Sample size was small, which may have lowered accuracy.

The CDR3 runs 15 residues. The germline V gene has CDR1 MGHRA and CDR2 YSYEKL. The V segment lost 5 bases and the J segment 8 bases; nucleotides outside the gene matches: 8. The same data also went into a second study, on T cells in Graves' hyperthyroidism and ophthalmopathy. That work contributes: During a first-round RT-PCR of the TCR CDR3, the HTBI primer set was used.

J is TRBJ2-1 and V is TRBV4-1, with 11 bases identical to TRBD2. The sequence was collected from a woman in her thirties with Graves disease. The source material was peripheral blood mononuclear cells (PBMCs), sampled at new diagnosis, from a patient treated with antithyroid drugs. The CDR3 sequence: CASSVTSGRPYEQFF. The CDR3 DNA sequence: TGCGCCAGCAGCGTTACTAGCGGGAGACCATATGAGCAGTTCTTC.